These 17 T cell receptor beta chains share one sample of origin, sequenced in a study of blood T cell repertoires in COVID-19. Assay: immunoSEQ multiplex PCR; the TCRdb copy retains only in-frame clones and omits some. The sample holds about 73,000 clones, 85% to 90% seen once. Input material: peripheral blood. Receptor source: a man older than 75 with acute or convalescent COVID-19.

The chain recombines TRBV7-8 with TRBJ2-3; 8 bases are shared with TRBD2. Per the germline V gene, CDR1 is SGHVS and CDR2 is FQNEAQ. V shed 1 base, J shed 2 bases, and the junction held 5 bases outside the gene matches. The CDR3 is 16 amino acids. CDR3 region: CASSLVAGWATDTQYF. The CDR3 DNA follows: TGTGCCAGCAGCTTAGTAGCGGGATGGGCCACAGATACGCAGTATTTT. Full variable domain (missing parts from reference TRBV7-8 and TRBJ2-3): GAGVSQSPRYKVAKRGQDVALRCDPISGHVSLFWYQQALGQGPEFLTYFQNEAQLDKSGLPSDRFFAERPEGSVSTLKIQRTQQEDSAVYLCASSLVAGWATDTQYFGPGTRLTVL.

This clone was detected once. As DNA, the CDR3 is TGTGCCAGCAGTCCCCGGACGGGGGAAAACTATGGCTACACCTTC. Translating gives CASSPRTGENYGYTF. This sequence joins TRBV7-9 and TRBJ1-2; weak D call: TRBD1 (5 bases). Trimming left V 6 bases short and J 2 bases short, with 16 bases between. Germline V CDR1 and CDR2: SEHNR, FQNEAQ (reference sequence). This CDR3 comprises 15 residues. The full variable domain, completed using reference TRBV7-9 and TRBJ1-2, is DTGVSQNPRHKITKRGQNVTFRCDPISEHNRLYWYRQTLGQGPEFLTYFQNEAQLEKSRLLSDRFSAERPKGSFSTLEIQRTEQGDSAMYLCASSPRTGENYGYTFGSGTRLTVV.

The rearrangement joins TRBV3-1 (or the pseudogene TRBV3-2) to TRBJ1-6, with D maybe TRBD1 (6 bases). The V end lost 4 bases, the J end lost 7 bases, and 14 bases lay between the germline ends. The CDR3 is 15 amino acids. Germline V gene lookup returns CDR1 LGHDT and CDR2 YNNKEL (reference sequence). CDR3 DNA: TGTGCCAGCAGCCGCAACAGGGCCCTGAATTCACCCCTCCACTTT. Translated: CASSRNRALNSPLHF.

The V gene is TRBV3-1 (or the pseudogene TRBV3-2), the J gene TRBJ2-1; 12 bases line up with TRBD2. The CDR3 has 15 residues. The germline gives CDR1 LGHDT, CDR2 YNNKEL (reference sequence). V trimming: 4 bases; J trimming: 5 bases; junction bases outside the gene matches: 3. Here the CDR3 reads CASSPTSGGNNEQFF. The CDR3, as DNA: TGTGCCAGCAGCCCGACTAGCGGGGGTAACAATGAGCAGTTCTTC.

This chain joins TRBV2 and TRBJ2-7, with 10 bases lining up with TRBD1. The CDR3 runs 13 residues. The V and J ends lost 5 bases and 5 bases, in that order; junction bases with no gene match: 3. In germline, CDR1 is SNHLY, CDR2 FYNNEI. The CDR3 sequence is CASSPGTGDEQYF. Here the CDR3 DNA reads TGTGCCAGCAGTCCCGGGACAGGGGACGAGCAGTACTTC.

This clone appeared a single time. This chain connects TRBV24-1 to TRBJ2-5; a possible D gene is TRBD1 (5 bases). The CDR3 has 13 residues. Germline CDR1 reads KGHDR; CDR2 reads SFDVKD. Trimming left V 5 bases short and J 1 base short, with 7 bases between. The CDR3 here is CATSGGSQETQYF. DNA for the CDR3: TGTGCCACCAGTGGGGGCAGCCAAGAGACCCAGTACTTC.

This clone turned up a few times. The chain recombines TRBV3-1 (or the pseudogene TRBV3-2) with TRBJ1-1, with 7 bases lining up with TRBD1. The CDR3 contains 14 residues. V lost 4 bases to trimming and J lost 0 bases; unmatched junction nucleotides: 2. Germline-derived CDR1 and CDR2 are LGHDT and YNNKEL (reference sequence). CDR3 region: CASSLGTVNTEAFF. CDR3 sequence (DNA): TGTGCCAGCAGCCTCGGGACAGTGAACACTGAAGCTTTCTTT.

V and J are TRBV5-5 and TRBJ1-3; D gene unclear. Germline values: CDR1 SGHKS, CDR2 YYEKEE (reference sequence). V was shortened by 0 bases and J by 2 bases, with 6 bases between the two germline ends. The CDR3 loop spans 14 amino acids. CDR3 nucleotides: TGTGCCAGCAGCTTGGGAGGGACTGGAAACACCATATATTTT. This translates into CASSLGGTGNTIYF. Full variable domain (remainder filled in from reference TRBV5-5 and TRBJ1-3): DAGVTQSPTHLIKTRGQQVTLRCSPISGHKSVSWYQQVLGQGPQFIFQYYEKEERGRGNFPDRFSARQFPNYSSELNVNALLLGDSALYLCASSLGGTGNTIYFGEGSWLTVV.

This clone was counted a few times. The chain recombines TRBV7-9 with TRBJ2-3; D unresolved. In germline, CDR1 is SEHNR, CDR2 FQNEAQ (reference sequence). This CDR3 is 14 amino acids long. V was pared by 1 base and J by 5 bases, with 10 bases between. The CDR3 reads CASSLGSSGDTQYF. CDR3 sequence (DNA): TGTGCCAGCAGCTTAGGGTCATCGGGAGATACGCAGTATTTT.

The chain is built from TRBV30 and TRBJ2-7, with no clear D. Trimming shortened V by 1 base and J by 6 bases, and 10 bases separated the two germline ends. Germline V lookup: CDR1 GTSNPN, CDR2 SVGIG (reference sequence). CDR3 size: 12 residues. CDR3 in amino acids: CAWSALTREQYF. As DNA, the CDR3 is TGTGCCTGGAGTGCCCTAACTCGCGAGCAGTACTTC. Complete variable domain (other parts from reference TRBV30 and TRBJ2-7): SQTIHQWPATLVQPVGSPLSLECTVEGTSNPNLYWYRQAAGRGLQLLFYSVGIGQISSEVPQNLSASRPQDRQFILSSKKLLLSDSGFYLCAWSALTREQYFGPGTRLTVT.

This chain links TRBV25-1 with TRBJ2-1; TRBD2 aligns across 7 bases. The CDR3 has 16 residues. Trimming removed 3 bases from V and 4 bases from J; junction bases left unmatched: 9. Germline CDR1 is MGHDK and CDR2 is SYGVNS. CDR3 sequence: CASSDETSRSYNEQFF. Here the CDR3 DNA reads TGTGCCAGCAGTGACGAGACTAGCCGATCATACAATGAGCAGTTCTTC. The full variable domain, rest sourced from reference TRBV25-1 and TRBJ2-1, is EADIYQTPRYLVIGTGKKITLECSQTMGHDKMYWYQQDPGMELHLIHYSYGVNSTEKGDLSSESTVSRIRTEHFPLTLESARPSHTSQYLCASSDETSRSYNEQFFGPGTRLTVL.

The chain employs TRBV6-5 and TRBJ1-6; 7 nucleotides match TRBD1. There are 14 residues in the CDR3. The germline CDR1 and CDR2 sequences are MNHEY and SVGAGI. Trimming cost V 6 bases and J 4 bases; bases outside gene matches: 3. The CDR3 is CASRTRGYNSPLHF. The DNA of the CDR3 is TGTGCCAGCAGGACCAGGGGGTATAATTCACCCCTCCACTTT.

The chain is built from TRBV11-2 and TRBJ2-7; 10 bases line up with TRBD2. The germline gives CDR1 SGHAT, CDR2 FQNNGV. Losses at the gene ends were 6 bases for V and 0 bases for J; bases not matched to a gene: 11. The CDR3 length is 17 residues. For the CDR3, the DNA is TGTGCCAGCAGACCGAGGGGCGGACTAGCGGACTCCTACGAGCAGTACTTC. Amino acids: CASRPRGGLADSYEQYF.

The chain has TRBV18 and TRBJ2-5; TRBD1 aligns across 10 bases. This CDR3 comprises 13 residues. The trim removed 6 bases at V and 5 bases at J, leaving 3 bases unmatched. Germline V gene sequence: CDR1 KGHSH, CDR2 LQKENI. The CDR3 sequence is CASSPGQGETQYF. CDR3 coding DNA: TGTGCCAGCTCGCCGGGACAGGGGGAGACCCAGTACTTC. The variable domain in full, completed from reference TRBV18 and TRBJ2-5, reads NAGVMQNPRHLVRRRGQEARLRCSPMKGHSHVYWYRQLPEEGLKFMVYLQKENIIDESGMPKERFSAEFPKEGPSILRIQQVVRGDSAAYFCASSPGQGETQYFGPGTRLLVL.

This clone was picked up a small number of times. The J gene is TRBJ2-1, the V gene TRBV4-1; 7 positions match TRBD1. CDR1 and CDR2 from the germline V gene are MGHRA and YSYEKL. The CDR3 length is 13 residues. V was clipped by 0 bases and J by 8 bases; unmatched bases: 1. CDR3 coding DNA: TGCGCCAGCAGCCAAGACACAGGGGATGAGCAGTTCTTC. Protein product: CASSQDTGDEQFF.

The chain has TRBV5-1 and TRBJ1-2, with unresolved D. The CDR3 totals 14 residues. Germline V CDR1 and CDR2: SGHRS, YFSETQ. Trimming took 5 bases from V and 4 from J, leaving 15 bases between them. In DNA, the CDR3 is TGCGCCAGCAGGCCTCAAGGAGGTAGCTATGGCTACACCTTC. Translated, it gives CASRPQGGSYGYTF.

V and J are TRBV27 and TRBJ1-3, with TRBD1 identical over 7 bases. This CDR3 comprises 17 residues. The germline V gene has CDR1 MNHEY and CDR2 SMNVEV (reference sequence). V was clipped by 4 bases and J by 0 bases; unmatched bases: 9. CDR3 in DNA: TGTGCCAGCAGTTCCTGGGGACAGCCTCCCTCTGGAAACACCATATATTTT. It translates to CASSSWGQPPSGNTIYF.